One T cell receptor beta chain is described in this entry. The entry originates in a study of T-cell memory formation after mild COVID-19. Looked up from germline, CDR1 is DFQATT and CDR2 is SNEGSKA (reference sequence). Trimming cost V 6 bases and J 2 bases; bases outside gene matches: 8. CDR3 length equals 15 residues. TCRdb called the 5' RACE reads again in MiXCR, with one record for every CDR3 protein. The sample includes roughly 320,000 distinct CDR3 sequences, approximately 29% of them seen just once. What was sequenced was PBMCs or a T cell subset sorted from them (not recorded which). The V call is TRBV20-1, the J call TRBJ1-5; TRBD1 aligns across 9 bases. The clonotype comes from an adult woman who had mild COVID-19 (a few samples of this study predate the infection). Cell type and time point are not known. The CDR3 DNA follows: TGCAGTGCCTCGGACAGGGGTGACGGCAATCAGCCCCAGCATTTT. Protein product: CSASDRGDGNQPQHF.